The present TCR beta chain was sequenced within a study of regulatory T cells in long-lasting Graves disease. This sample's time point: newly diagnosed GD, antithyroid drugs for less than 3 months. The TCR library was made from RNA extracted from PBMCs. iRepertoire HTBI primers and Arm-PCR of CDR3 regions built TCR beta libraries. TCRdb reprocessed the multiplex PCR reads with MiXCR, giving one entry per CDR3 protein. The data hold around 360,000 distinct CDR3 sequences, with 16% observed a single time. This clonotype was counted ten times or more. Between the trimmed V and J ends, which lost 0 bases and 4 bases, there was a span of 12 bases. The germline gives CDR1 MGHRA, CDR2 YSYEKL. The CDR3 runs to 16 residues. A further study also used this sample, focusing on T cells in Graves' hyperthyroidism and ophthalmopathy.

This clonotype was obtained from a young woman with Graves disease. Sequenced here: peripheral blood mononuclear cells (PBMCs), sampled at new diagnosis, from a patient treated with antithyroid drugs. This chain joins TRBV4-1 and TRBJ2-2; a possible D gene is TRBD2 (7 bases). Written as DNA, the CDR3 is TGCGCCAGCAGCCAAGATAGGGGGAGGGCCACCGGGGAGCTGTTTTTT. Its translation: CASSQDRGRATGELFF.